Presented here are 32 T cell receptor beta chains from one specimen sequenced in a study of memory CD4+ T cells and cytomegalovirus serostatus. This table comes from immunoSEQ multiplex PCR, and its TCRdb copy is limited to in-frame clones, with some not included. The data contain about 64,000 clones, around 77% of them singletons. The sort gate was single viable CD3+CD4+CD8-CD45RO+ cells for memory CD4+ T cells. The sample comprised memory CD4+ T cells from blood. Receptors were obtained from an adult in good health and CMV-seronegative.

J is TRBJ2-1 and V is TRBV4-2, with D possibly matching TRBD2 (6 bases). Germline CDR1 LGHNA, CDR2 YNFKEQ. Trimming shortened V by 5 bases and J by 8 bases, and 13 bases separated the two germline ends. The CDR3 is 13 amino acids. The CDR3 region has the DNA TGTGCCAGCAGCTCAACCCCGGGGGATGAGCAGTTCTTC. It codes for CASSSTPGDEQFF.

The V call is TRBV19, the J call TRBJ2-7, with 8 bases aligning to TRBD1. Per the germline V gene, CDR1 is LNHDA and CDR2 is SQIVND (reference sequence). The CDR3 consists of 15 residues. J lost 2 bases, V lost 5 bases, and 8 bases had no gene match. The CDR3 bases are TGTGCCAGTAGTCCCCGGACAGGGAGTCCCTACGAGCAGTACTTC. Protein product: CASSPRTGSPYEQYF.

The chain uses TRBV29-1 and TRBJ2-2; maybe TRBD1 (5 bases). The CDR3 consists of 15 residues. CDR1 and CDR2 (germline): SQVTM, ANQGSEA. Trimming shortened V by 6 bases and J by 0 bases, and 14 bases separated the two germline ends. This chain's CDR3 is CSVRSRVSNTGELFF. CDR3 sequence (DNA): TGCAGCGTCCGTTCCAGGGTCTCGAACACCGGGGAGCTGTTTTTT.

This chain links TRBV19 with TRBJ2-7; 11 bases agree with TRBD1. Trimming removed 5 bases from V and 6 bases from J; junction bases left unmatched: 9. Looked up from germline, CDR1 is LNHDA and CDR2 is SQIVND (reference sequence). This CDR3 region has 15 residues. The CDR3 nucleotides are TGTGCCAGTAGTTCGTCCGGGACAGGGGGGTTCGAGCAGTACTTC. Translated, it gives CASSSSGTGGFEQYF.

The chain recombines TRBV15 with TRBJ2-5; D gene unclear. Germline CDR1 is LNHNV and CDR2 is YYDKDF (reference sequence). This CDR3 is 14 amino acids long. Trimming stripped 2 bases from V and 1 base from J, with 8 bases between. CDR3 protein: CATSRQLLQETQYF. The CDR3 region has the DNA TGTGCCACCAGCAGACAACTCCTCCAAGAGACCCAGTACTTC.

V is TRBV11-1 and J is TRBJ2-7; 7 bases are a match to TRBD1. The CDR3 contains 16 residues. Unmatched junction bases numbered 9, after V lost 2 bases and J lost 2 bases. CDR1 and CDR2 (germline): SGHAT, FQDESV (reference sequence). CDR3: CASSLNGGQSTYEQYF. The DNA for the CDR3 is TGTGCCAGCAGCTTAAATGGGGGACAGTCTACCTACGAGCAGTACTTC.

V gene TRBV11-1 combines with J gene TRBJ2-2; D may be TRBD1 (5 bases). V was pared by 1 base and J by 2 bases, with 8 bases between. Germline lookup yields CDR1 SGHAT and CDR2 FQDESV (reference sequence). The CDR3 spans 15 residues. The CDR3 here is CASSLGQPNTGELFF. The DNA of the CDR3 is TGTGCCAGCAGCTTAGGACAGCCAAACACCGGGGAGCTGTTTTTT.

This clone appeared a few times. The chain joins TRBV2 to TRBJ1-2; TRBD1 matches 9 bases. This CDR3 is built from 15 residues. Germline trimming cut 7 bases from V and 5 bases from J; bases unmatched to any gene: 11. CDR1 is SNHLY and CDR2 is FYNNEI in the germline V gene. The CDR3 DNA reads TGTGCCAGCACCGGGACAGGGTCCCTGATTTATGGCTACACCTTC. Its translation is CASTGTGSLIYGYTF.

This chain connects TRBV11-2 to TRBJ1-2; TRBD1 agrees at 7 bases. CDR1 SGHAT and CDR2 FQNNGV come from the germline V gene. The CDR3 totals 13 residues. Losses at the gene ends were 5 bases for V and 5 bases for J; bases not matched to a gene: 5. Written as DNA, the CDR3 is TGTGCCAGCAGCGGCAGGACAGGTTATGGCTACACCTTC. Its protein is CASSGRTGYGYTF.

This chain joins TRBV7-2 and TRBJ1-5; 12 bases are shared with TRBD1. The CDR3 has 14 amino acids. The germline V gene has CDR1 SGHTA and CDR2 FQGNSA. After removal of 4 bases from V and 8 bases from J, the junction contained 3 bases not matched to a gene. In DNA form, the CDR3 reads TGTGCCAGCAGCTGGGACAGGGGGCTGAAGCCCCAGCATTTT. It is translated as CASSWDRGLKPQHF.

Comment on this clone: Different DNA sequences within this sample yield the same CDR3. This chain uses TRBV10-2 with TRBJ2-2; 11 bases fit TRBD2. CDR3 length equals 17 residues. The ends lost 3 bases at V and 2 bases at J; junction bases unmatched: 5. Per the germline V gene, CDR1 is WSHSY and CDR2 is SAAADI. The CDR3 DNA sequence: TGCGCCAGCAGTGAAGGGACTAGCGGAACTAACACCGGGGAGCTGTTTTTT. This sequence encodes CASSEGTSGTNTGELFF.

The CDR3 nucleotides are TGTGCCAGTAGTAGAGGGGGGGACCTGCGGAGCAATCAGCCCCAGCATTTT. This codes for CASSRGGDLRSNQPQHF. The rearrangement links TRBV19 to TRBJ1-5, with a tentative D call TRBD1 (6 bases). Trimming left V 4 bases short and J 1 base short, with 17 bases between. The CDR3 covers 17 residues. Germline V CDR1 and CDR2: LNHDA, SQIVND (reference sequence).

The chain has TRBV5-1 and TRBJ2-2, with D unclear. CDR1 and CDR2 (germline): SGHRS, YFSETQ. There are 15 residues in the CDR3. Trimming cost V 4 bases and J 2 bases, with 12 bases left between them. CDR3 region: CASSTPERNTGELFF. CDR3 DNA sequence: TGCGCCAGCAGCACTCCCGAGAGAAACACCGGGGAGCTGTTTTTT.

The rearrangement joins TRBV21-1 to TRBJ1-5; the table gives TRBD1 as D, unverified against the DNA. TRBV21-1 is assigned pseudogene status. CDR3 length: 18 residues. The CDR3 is CASRRSQGGLHSNQPQHF. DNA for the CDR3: TGTGCCAGCAGGCGATCCCAGGGCGGTTTGCATAGCAATCAGCCCCAGCATTTT.

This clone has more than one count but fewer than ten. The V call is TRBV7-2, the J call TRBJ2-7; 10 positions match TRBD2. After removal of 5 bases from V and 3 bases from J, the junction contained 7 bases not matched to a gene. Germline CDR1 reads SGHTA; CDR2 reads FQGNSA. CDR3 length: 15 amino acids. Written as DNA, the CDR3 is TGTGCCAGCAGCCGTAGACTAGCGGGCGGCTACGAGCAGTACTTC. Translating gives CASSRRLAGGYEQYF.

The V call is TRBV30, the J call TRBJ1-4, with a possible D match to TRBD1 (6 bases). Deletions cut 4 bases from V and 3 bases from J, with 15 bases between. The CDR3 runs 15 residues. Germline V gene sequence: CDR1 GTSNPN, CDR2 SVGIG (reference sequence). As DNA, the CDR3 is TGTGCCTGGACGTCCCCAGGGGCAGCTAATGAAAAACTGTTTTTT. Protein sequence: CAWTSPGAANEKLFF.

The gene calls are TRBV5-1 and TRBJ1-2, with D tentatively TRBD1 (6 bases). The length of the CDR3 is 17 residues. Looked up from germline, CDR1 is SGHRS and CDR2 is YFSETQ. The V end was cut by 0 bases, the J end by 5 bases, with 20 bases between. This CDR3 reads CASSLGPGGALPYGYTF. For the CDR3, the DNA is TGCGCCAGCAGCTTGGGGCCTGGGGGGGCCCTTCCTTATGGCTACACCTTC.

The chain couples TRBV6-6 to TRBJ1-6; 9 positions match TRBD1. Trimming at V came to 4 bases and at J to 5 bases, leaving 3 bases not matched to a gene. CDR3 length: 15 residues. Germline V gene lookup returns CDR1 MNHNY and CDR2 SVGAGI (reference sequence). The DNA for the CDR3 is TGTGCCAGCAGTTCCCGGGACAGGGATAATTCACCCCTCCACTTT. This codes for CASSSRDRDNSPLHF.

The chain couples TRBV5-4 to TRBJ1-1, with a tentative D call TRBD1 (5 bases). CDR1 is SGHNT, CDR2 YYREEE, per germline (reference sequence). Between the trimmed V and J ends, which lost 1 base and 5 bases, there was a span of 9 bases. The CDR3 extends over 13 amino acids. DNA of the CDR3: TGTGCCAGCAGCTTGTGGGGGGGGACTGAAGCTTTCTTT. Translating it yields CASSLWGGTEAFF.

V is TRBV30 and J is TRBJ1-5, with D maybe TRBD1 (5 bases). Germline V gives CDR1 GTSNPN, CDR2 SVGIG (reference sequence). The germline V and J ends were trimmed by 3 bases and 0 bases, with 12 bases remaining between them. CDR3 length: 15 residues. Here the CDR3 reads CAWSQRDLSNQPQHF. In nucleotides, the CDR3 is TGTGCCTGGAGCCAAAGGGACCTTAGCAATCAGCCCCAGCATTTT. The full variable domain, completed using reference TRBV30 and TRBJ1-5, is SQTIHQWPATLVQPVGSPLSLECTVEGTSNPNLYWYRQAAGRGLQLLFYSVGIGQISSEVPQNLSASRPQDRQFILSSKKLLLSDSGFYLCAWSQRDLSNQPQHFGDGTRLSIL.

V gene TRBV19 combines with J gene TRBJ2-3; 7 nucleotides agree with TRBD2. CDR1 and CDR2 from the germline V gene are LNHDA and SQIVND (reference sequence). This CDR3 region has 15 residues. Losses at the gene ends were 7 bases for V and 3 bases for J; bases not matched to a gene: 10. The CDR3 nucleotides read TGTGCCAGTACCCCACGACTAGCTCTGACAGATACGCAGTATTTT. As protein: CASTPRLALTDTQYF.

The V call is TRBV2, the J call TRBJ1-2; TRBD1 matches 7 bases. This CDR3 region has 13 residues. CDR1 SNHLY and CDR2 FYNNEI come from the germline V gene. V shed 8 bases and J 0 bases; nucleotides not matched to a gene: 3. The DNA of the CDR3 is TGTGCCAGCGGACAGGCCTCTAACTATGGCTACACCTTC. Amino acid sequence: CASGQASNYGYTF.

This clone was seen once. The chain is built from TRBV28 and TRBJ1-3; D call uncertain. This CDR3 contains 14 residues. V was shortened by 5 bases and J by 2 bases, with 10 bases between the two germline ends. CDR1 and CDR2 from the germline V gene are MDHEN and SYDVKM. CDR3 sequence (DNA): TGTGCCAGCAGTCAGATAAAGACTGGAAACACCATATATTTT. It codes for CASSQIKTGNTIYF. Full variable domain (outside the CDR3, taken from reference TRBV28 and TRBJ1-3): DVKVTQSSRYLVKRTGEKVFLECVQDMDHENMFWYRQDPGLGLRLIYFSYDVKMKEKGDIPEGYSVSREKKERFSLILESASTNQTSMYLCASSQIKTGNTIYFGEGSWLTVV.

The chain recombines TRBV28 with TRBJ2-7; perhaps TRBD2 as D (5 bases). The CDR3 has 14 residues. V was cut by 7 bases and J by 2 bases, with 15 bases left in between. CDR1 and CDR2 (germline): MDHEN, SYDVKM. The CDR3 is CASNWASRTYEQYF. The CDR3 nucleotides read TGTGCCAGCAACTGGGCTAGCCGTACCTACGAGCAGTACTTC.

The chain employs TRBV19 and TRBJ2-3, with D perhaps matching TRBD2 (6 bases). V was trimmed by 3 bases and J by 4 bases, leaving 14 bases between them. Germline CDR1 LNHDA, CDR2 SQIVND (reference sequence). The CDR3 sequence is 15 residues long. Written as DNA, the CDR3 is TGTGCCAGTAGTATGGGACGGGGGTTCGCAGATACGCAGTATTTT. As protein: CASSMGRGFADTQYF.

The CDR3 protein is CASNPGTGVPGNYGYTF. The CDR3 DNA is TGTGCCAGTAATCCCGGGACAGGGGTTCCGGGGAACTATGGCTACACCTTC. V gene TRBV7-9 combines with J gene TRBJ1-2; TRBD1 agrees at 10 bases. V shed 9 bases and J 2 bases; nucleotides not matched to a gene: 15. The germline CDR1 and CDR2 sequences are SEHNR and FQNEAQ (reference sequence). The CDR3 loop spans 17 amino acids.

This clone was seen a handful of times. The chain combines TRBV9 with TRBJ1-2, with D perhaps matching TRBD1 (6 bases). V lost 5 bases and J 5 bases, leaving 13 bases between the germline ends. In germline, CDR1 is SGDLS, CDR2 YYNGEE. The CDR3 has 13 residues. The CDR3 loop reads CASSAGHQYGYTF. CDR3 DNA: TGTGCCAGCAGTGCGGGACATCAATATGGCTACACCTTC. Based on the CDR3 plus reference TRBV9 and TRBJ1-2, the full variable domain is DSGVTQTPKHLITATGQRVTLRCSPRSGDLSVYWYQQSLDQGLQFLIQYYNGEERAKGNILERFSAQQFPDLHSELNLSSLELGDSALYFCASSAGHQYGYTFGSGTRLTVV.

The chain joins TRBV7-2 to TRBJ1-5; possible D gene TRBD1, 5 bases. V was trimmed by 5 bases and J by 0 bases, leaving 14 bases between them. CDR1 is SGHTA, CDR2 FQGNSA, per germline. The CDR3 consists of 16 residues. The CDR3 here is CASSKGQANSNQPQHF. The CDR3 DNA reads TGTGCCAGCAGCAAGGGGCAGGCAAATAGCAATCAGCCCCAGCATTTT.

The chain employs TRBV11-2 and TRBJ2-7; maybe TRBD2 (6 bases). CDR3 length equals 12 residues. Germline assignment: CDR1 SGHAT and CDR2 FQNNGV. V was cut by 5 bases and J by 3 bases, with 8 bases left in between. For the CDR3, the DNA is TGTGCCAGCAGCATGACTAGCTACGAGCAGTACTTC. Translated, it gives CASSMTSYEQYF. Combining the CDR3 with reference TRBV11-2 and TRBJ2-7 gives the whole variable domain EAGVAQSPRYKIIEKRQSVAFWCNPISGHATLYWYQQILGQGPKLLIQFQNNGVVDDSQLPKDRFSAERLKGVDSTLKIQPAKLEDSAVYLCASSMTSYEQYFGPGTRLTVT.

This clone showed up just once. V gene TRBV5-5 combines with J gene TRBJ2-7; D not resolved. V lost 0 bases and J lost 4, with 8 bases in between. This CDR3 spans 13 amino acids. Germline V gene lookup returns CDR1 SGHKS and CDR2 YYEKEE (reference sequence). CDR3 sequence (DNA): TGTGCCAGCAGCTTGGATCCAAAATACGAGCAGTACTTC. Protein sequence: CASSLDPKYEQYF. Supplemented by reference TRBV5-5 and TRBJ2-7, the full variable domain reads DAGVTQSPTHLIKTRGQQVTLRCSPISGHKSVSWYQQVLGQGPQFIFQYYEKEERGRGNFPDRFSARQFPNYSSELNVNALLLGDSALYLCASSLDPKYEQYFGPGTRLTVT.

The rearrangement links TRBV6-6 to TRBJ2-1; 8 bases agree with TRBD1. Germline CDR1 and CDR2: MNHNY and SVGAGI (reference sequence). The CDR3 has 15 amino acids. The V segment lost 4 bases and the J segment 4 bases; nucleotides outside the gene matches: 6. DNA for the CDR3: TGTGCCAGCAGTTCGACAGGGGCTGTATACAATGAGCAGTTCTTC. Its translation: CASSSTGAVYNEQFF.

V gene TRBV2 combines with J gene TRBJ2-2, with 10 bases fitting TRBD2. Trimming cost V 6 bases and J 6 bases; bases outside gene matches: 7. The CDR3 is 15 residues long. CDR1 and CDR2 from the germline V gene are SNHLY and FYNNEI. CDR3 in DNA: TGTGCCAGCAGCCAACCTCTAGCGGGGGCCGGGGAGCTGTTTTTT. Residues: CASSQPLAGAGELFF.